This T cell receptor (beta chain) was profiled in a study of cytomegalovirus exposure and HLA in healthy donors. General observations from the study: Listed as cytomegalovirus-associated were more than 150 TCR beta chains.

Looked up from germline, CDR1 is SNHLY and CDR2 is FYNNEI. The CDR3 spans 14 residues. V gave up 5 bases and J gave up 4 bases; unmatched junction bases: 6. For this clone: Its target is unknown. This same CDR3 is encoded by further DNA sequences in the sample.

Everyone who donated was a healthy bone marrow donor. The PCR contained 60 Vbeta and 13 Jbeta primers. This table comes from immunoSEQ multiplex PCR, and its TCRdb copy is limited to in-frame clones, with some not included. The sample contains around 170,000 clones, around three quarters of which appear only once. The gene calls are TRBV2 and TRBJ2-3, with TRBD1 identical over 7 bases. Sequences were obtained from PBMCs. The TCR originated in a woman aged 40 to 50 in good health and CMV-seronegative. DNA of the CDR3: TGTGCCAGCAGTTATGACAGGGTGGCAGATACGCAGTATTTT. The encoded protein is CASSYDRVADTQYF.